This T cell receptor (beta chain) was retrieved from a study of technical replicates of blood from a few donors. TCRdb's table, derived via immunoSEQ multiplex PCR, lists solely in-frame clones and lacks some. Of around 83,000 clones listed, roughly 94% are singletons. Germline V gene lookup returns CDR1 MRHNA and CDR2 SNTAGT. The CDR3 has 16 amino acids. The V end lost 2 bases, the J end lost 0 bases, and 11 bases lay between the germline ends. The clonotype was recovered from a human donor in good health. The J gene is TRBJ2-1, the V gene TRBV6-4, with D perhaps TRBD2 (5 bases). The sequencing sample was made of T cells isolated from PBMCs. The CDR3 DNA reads TGTGCCAGCAGTGACAAGGAGGATCTCTCCTACAATGAGCAGTTCTTC. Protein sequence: CASSDKEDLSYNEQFF.